This T cell receptor beta chain comes out of a study of CD8+ T cells in alopecia areata. Looking at the study overall: Treated patients swallowed 5 to 10 mg of oral tofacitinib twice daily. Study-level findings and limits: Only a single nonresponder existed, so baseline CD8+ expansion links stay unclear. In scalp and blood, many expanded lesional clones persisted during tofacitinib.

Documented treatment: oral pan-JAK inhibitor, 5-10 mg twice daily. cDNA reverse transcribed from extracted RNA served as the sequencing template. The method was immunoSEQ multiplex PCR; TCRdb's version includes in-frame clones alone and lacks a portion of them. The sample holds around 160,000 clones, around 59% seen once. The V and J ends lost 2 bases and 10 bases respectively, with 12 bases between them. The CDR3 totals 14 residues. Looked up from germline, CDR1 is SGHTA and CDR2 is FQGNSA. Only one count was recorded for this clone. Its specificity is not known. The chain couples TRBV7-2 to TRBJ1-6; no reliable D call. The TCR sequence derives from a human donor with alopecia areata. The sequenced sample was CD4+ T cells sorted from blood, obtained at week 24, from a patient treated with tofacitinib. CDR3 nucleotide sequence: TGTGCCAGCAGCTTAAGTACCGAAGCCTCACCCCTCCACTTT. It codes for CASSLSTEASPLHF. Using reference TRBV7-2 and TRBJ1-6 for the parts outside the CDR3, the full variable domain is GAGVSQSPSNKVTEKGKDVELRCDPISGHTALYWYRQSLGQGLEFLIYFQGNSAPDKSGLPSDRFSAERTGGSVSTLTIQRTQQEDSAVYLCASSLSTEASPLHFGNGTRLTVT.